This T cell receptor (beta chain) was captured in a study of shared clonotypes between healthy human individuals. Looking at the study overall: A couple of female and a few male donors aged 18 to 49 were enrolled.

For each subset, genomic DNA was distributed in equal portions over several immunoSEQ plates. Here immunoSEQ multiplex PCR was the method, and the copy in TCRdb shows in-frame clones only, minus some. This sample yields 2 million to 3 million clones, of which 90% to 95% are seen a single time; about 0.38% belongs to the top ten. Each sample came from a Caucasian adult donor living in Nashville, Tennessee. Germline V lookup: CDR1 KGHSH, CDR2 LQKENI. The V end lost 3 bases, the J end lost 2 bases, and 13 bases lay between the germline ends. The CDR3 runs 15 residues. Sequencing was performed on naive CD4+ T cells from PBMCs. Documented subset: CD45RA+ positively selected. The TCR originated in a man younger than 30 in good health. Some clones in this sample may be carry-over from other donors' samples. The V and J genes are TRBV18 and TRBJ1-1, with unresolved D. The CDR3 bases are TGTGCCAGCTCACCTTCCCGGACGGGTAACACTGAAGCTTTCTTT. Translation gives CASSPSRTGNTEAFF.